These 8 T cell receptor beta chains share one sample of origin, sequenced in a study of blood T cell repertoires in COVID-19. Sequencing used immunoSEQ multiplex PCR; TCRdb keeps in-frame clones, though not all of them. The table includes about 310,000 clones, around 86% detected once. The material sequenced was peripheral blood. The receptors derive from a man over 45 with active or convalescent COVID-19.

J is TRBJ1-1 and V is TRBV28; a possible D gene is TRBD1 (6 bases). Germline CDR1 and CDR2: MDHEN and SYDVKM. The CDR3 length is 14 residues. V gave up 3 bases and J gave up 1 base, with 9 bases separating them. The CDR3 nucleotides read TGTGCCAGCAGTTTGCCAGGGGCGAACACTGAAGCTTTCTTT. Translation: CASSLPGANTEAFF.

The J gene is TRBJ1-2, the V gene TRBV5-6; possibly TRBD1 for D (6 bases). V gave up 7 bases and J gave up 1 base, with 11 bases separating them. Germline V lookup: CDR1 SGHDT, CDR2 YYEEEE. The CDR3 loop spans 13 amino acids. The CDR3 here is CASGDTLNYGYTF. The CDR3 nucleotides read TGTGCCAGCGGGGACACCCTTAACTATGGCTACACCTTC.

The chain combines TRBV15 with TRBJ2-1; 7 nucleotides align to TRBD2. The CDR3 is 15 residues long. V trimming: 2 bases; J trimming: 8 bases; junction bases outside the gene matches: 9. Germline CDR1 is LNHNV and CDR2 is YYDKDF (reference sequence). DNA for the CDR3: TGTGCCACCAGCAGAAATGGGGGGGAGGGCCATGAGCAGTTCTTC. Protein sequence: CATSRNGGEGHEQFF.

This clone has more than one count but fewer than ten. This chain links TRBV7-3 with TRBJ1-1; 8 bases fit TRBD1. Germline CDR1 reads SGHTA; CDR2 reads FQGTGA. V lost 1 base to trimming and J lost 1 base; unmatched junction nucleotides: 2. The CDR3 runs to 15 residues. This CDR3 is CASSLSGTGNTEAFF. DNA for the CDR3: TGTGCCAGCAGCTTAAGCGGGACAGGGAACACTGAAGCTTTCTTT.

The chain recombines TRBV2 with TRBJ1-5, with D tentatively TRBD1 (5 bases). This CDR3 spans 14 amino acids. Looked up from germline, CDR1 is SNHLY and CDR2 is FYNNEI. Trimming cost V 8 bases and J 5 bases, with 16 bases left between them. This CDR3 is CASGVGGGDQPQHF. CDR3 DNA: TGTGCCAGCGGCGTGGGGGGAGGGGATCAGCCCCAGCATTTT.

This chain joins TRBV16 and TRBJ2-3, with 8 bases that match TRBD1. The V gene's germline CDR1 is KGHSY and CDR2 FQNENV. This CDR3 comprises 15 residues. J was trimmed by 3 bases and V by 4 bases; bases with no gene match: 6. The CDR3 nucleotides read TGTGCCAGCAGCCGCCGGACAGGGTGGACAGATACGCAGTATTTT. Its protein product is CASSRRTGWTDTQYF.

The rearrangement links TRBV9 to TRBJ1-2; possibly TRBD1 for D (6 bases). The CDR3 extends over 15 amino acids. Trimming pared 2 bases from V and 4 bases from J, leaving 15 bases between. The germline gives CDR1 SGDLS, CDR2 YYNGEE. CDR3 residues: CASSVSSQGPYGYTF. CDR3 DNA sequence: TGTGCCAGCAGCGTCAGTAGTCAGGGGCCCTATGGCTACACCTTC.

CDR3 region: CASSLGGTGDYGYTF. DNA of the CDR3: TGTGCCAGCAGCTTAGGAGGGACAGGAGACTATGGCTACACCTTC. The genes are TRBV7-9 and TRBJ1-2; 8 nucleotides line up with TRBD1. Germline V gives CDR1 SEHNR, CDR2 FQNEAQ (reference sequence). This CDR3 has 15 amino acids. V gave up 1 base and J gave up 3 bases; unmatched junction bases: 4.